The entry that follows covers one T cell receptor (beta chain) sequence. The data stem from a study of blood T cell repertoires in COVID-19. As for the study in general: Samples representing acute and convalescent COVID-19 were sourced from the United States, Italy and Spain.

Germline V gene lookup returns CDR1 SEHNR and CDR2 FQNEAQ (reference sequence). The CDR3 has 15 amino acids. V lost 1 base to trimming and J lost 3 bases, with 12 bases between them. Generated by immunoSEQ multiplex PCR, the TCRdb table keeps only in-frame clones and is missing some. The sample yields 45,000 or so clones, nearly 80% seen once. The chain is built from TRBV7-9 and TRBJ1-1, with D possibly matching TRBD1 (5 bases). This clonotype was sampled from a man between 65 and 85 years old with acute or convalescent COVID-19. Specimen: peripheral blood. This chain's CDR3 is CASSLVAAGYTEAFF. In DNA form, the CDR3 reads TGTGCCAGCAGCTTAGTAGCGGCAGGGTACACTGAAGCTTTCTTT.